The subject of this entry is one TCR beta chain. Germline CDR1 MNHEY, CDR2 SVGAGI. The CDR3 sequence is 13 residues long. V was trimmed by 6 bases and J by 2 bases, leaving 10 bases between them. TCRdb's table, derived via immunoSEQ multiplex PCR, lists solely in-frame clones and lacks some. The table includes roughly 1 million clones, roughly 70% detected once. The sample belongs to a study of shared clonotypes between healthy human individuals. This TCR derives from a man between 18 and 29 years old in good health. Input material: memory CD4+ T cells sorted from blood. Subset meaning: CD45RA-negative fraction. The chain recombines TRBV6-5 with TRBJ1-2, with D unclear. This CDR3 reads CASSLSPNYGYTF. The CDR3 DNA sequence: TGTGCCAGCAGCCTCTCGCCGAACTATGGCTACACCTTC.